A selection of T cell receptor beta chains follows, all from one sample in a study of T cells after yellow fever vaccination. MiXCR, run by TCRdb on the 5' RACE reads, gives a single entry per CDR3 protein. The sample lists almost 600,000 distinct CDR3 sequences; approximately 13% were seen once. Sequences were derived from PBMCs, sampled on the day of the yellow fever booster vaccination. These receptor sequences come from a man aged 30-40 years who received the YFV17D yellow fever vaccine. Each CDR3 is given with its conserved first and last residue. The D gene is left open where the match is weak. Part of the rows lack a size; the others show once, few, many or a class for expanded clones.

V gene: TRBV5-8; D gene: -; clone size: few; CDR3 protein: CASSLSRIQETQYF
V gene: TRBV28; D gene: -; clone size: -; CDR3 protein: CASSATDRGNTIYF
V gene: TRBV7-2; D gene: -; clone size: few; CDR3 protein: CASSFGTHSSYEQYF
V gene: TRBV21-1; D gene: -; clone size: -; CDR3 protein: CASSKVNPGLEICEQFF
V gene: TRBV11-2; D gene: TRBD2; clone size: -; CDR3 protein: CASSWEGGSPGLVVSEQFF
V gene: TRBV7-9; D gene: -; clone size: -; CDR3 protein: CASSFWGVNTGELFF
V gene: TRBV13; D gene: -; clone size: -; CDR3 protein: CASSWESGRPGTDTQYF
V gene: TRBV5-6; D gene: TRBD2; clone size: few; CDR3 protein: CASSLFLAGMGRTDTQYF
V gene: TRBV12-3/TRBV12-4; D gene: -; clone size: -; CDR3 protein: CASSRTAYGYTF
V gene: TRBV20-1; D gene: -; clone size: -; CDR3 protein: CSAIPGRYNEQFF
V gene: TRBV6-2/TRBV6-3; D gene: -; clone size: -; CDR3 protein: CASSRGHANTGELFF
V gene: TRBV24-1; D gene: TRBD2; clone size: -; CDR3 protein: CATSDYGLAGTDTQYF
V gene: TRBV25-1; D gene: -; clone size: few; CDR3 protein: CASSALRETTGELFF
V gene: TRBV7-3; D gene: TRBD1; clone size: few; CDR3 protein: CASSPTGQGTEAFF
V gene: TRBV7-6; D gene: TRBD1; clone size: -; CDR3 protein: CASSRTGQVGELFF
V gene: TRBV13; D gene: -; clone size: -; CDR3 protein: CASSSGLHWYNTGELFF
V gene: TRBV19; D gene: -; clone size: few; CDR3 protein: CASSIVGAGYTGELFF
V gene: TRBV7-9; D gene: -; clone size: many; CDR3 protein: CASSLGLAPYNEQFF
V gene: TRBV29-1; D gene: TRBD1; clone size: few; CDR3 protein: CSADLRDRGPAFF
V gene: TRBV5-1; D gene: TRBD2; clone size: few; CDR3 protein: CASSGGLLAENYEQYF
V gene: TRBV7-2; D gene: TRBD2; clone size: -; CDR3 protein: CASSLDGGRASNEQFF
V gene: TRBV20-1; D gene: -; clone size: few; CDR3 protein: CSAAQLDLEYF
V gene: TRBV20-1; D gene: TRBD2; clone size: few; CDR3 protein: CSALRGALAKNIQYF
V gene: TRBV20-1; D gene: TRBD2; clone size: -; CDR3 protein: CSAPLAAPNKETQYF
V gene: TRBV20-1; D gene: -; clone size: -; CDR3 protein: CSASIGNNQPQHF
V gene: TRBV29-1; D gene: -; clone size: few; CDR3 protein: CSVKGPGGGGNTIYF
V gene: TRBV5-1; D gene: TRBD2; clone size: -; CDR3 protein: CASTRAREAYNEQFF
V gene: TRBV12-3/TRBV12-4; D gene: -; clone size: few; CDR3 protein: CASATTDTQYF
V gene: TRBV6-1; D gene: TRBD1; clone size: few; CDR3 protein: CASIDRGAAGAFF
V gene: TRBV20-1; D gene: -; clone size: few; CDR3 protein: CSATVGPLYEQYF
V gene: TRBV9; D gene: TRBD1; clone size: -; CDR3 protein: CASSPRGDRVTEAFF
V gene: TRBV6-1; D gene: TRBD2; clone size: -; CDR3 protein: CASSTLAGGPTSEQFF
V gene: TRBV7-2; D gene: TRBD1; clone size: -; CDR3 protein: CASSSYPGQGTYEQYF
V gene: TRBV19; D gene: -; clone size: -; CDR3 protein: CASSMLAVLAGEQFF
V gene: TRBV7-2; D gene: -; clone size: once; CDR3 protein: CASRTGPVPVTQYF
V gene: TRBV6-1; D gene: TRBD2; clone size: -; CDR3 protein: CASSRVAGEMGNEQFF